Listed below are T cell receptor beta chains from one sample, sequenced in a study of blood T cell repertoires in COVID-19. Libraries were prepared by immunoSEQ multiplex PCR; TCRdb keeps only in-frame clonotypes and omits some of them. The sample consists of tens of thousands of clones, 70% to 80% of them appearing once. The sequenced sample consisted of peripheral blood. Receptors were obtained from a human donor in a cohort sampled during active COVID-19. CDR3s include the opening cysteine and the closing phenylalanine or tryptophan. The D gene is left open where the match is weak. Size values are once, few and many counts, or a class for expanded clones, and some rows have none.

TRBD2	TRBV28	TRBJ2-7	.	CASSLTSGYEQYF	TGTGCCAGCAGTTTGACTAGCGGTTACGAGCAGTACTTC
TRBD2	TRBV7-3	TRBJ2-1	.	CASSLTSGLAGGNEQFF	TGTGCCAGCAGCCTCACCTCAGGGCTAGCGGGTGGAAATGAGCAGTTCTTC
.	TRBV29-1	TRBJ1-2	once	CSVESPNYGYTF	TGCAGCGTTGAGTCTCCGAACTATGGCTACACCTTC
TRBD2	TRBV7-6	TRBJ2-1	.	CASSSGLAGGTGVYNEQFF	TGTGCCAGCAGCTCCGGACTAGCGGGAGGGACGGGGGTGTACAATGAGCAGTTCTTC
TRBD2	TRBV9	TRBJ2-5	.	CASSVGGGSGQETQYF	TGTGCCAGCAGCGTAGGTGGCGGGAGTGGGCAAGAGACCCAGTACTTC
TRBD2	TRBV24-1	TRBJ2-3	once	CATLMAGGSDTQYF	TGTGCCACCTTGATGGCGGGAGGGTCAGATACGCAGTATTTT
TRBD2	TRBV20-1	TRBJ2-3	.	CSASSGKNFGDTQYF	TGCAGTGCTAGTAGCGGGAAGAACTTCGGGGATACGCAGTATTTT
TRBD1	TRBV5-1	TRBJ1-2	.	CASSLEGQEDRCTF	TGCGCCAGCAGCTTGGAAGGACAGGAAGACCGATGCACCTTC
.	TRBV9	TRBJ1-6	few	CASSVSGGGSPLHF	TGTGCCAGCAGCGTAAGCGGGGGAGGTTCACCCCTCCACTTT
TRBD2	TRBV19	TRBJ2-1	.	CASSIVGGLAGARRYNEQFF	TGTGCCAGTAGTATAGTCGGGGGACTAGCGGGAGCGAGGCGCTACAATGAGCAGTTCTTC
.	TRBV6-2/TRBV6-3	TRBJ1-1	.	CASSWTVNTEAFF	TGTGCCAGCAGTTGGACAGTGAACACTGAAGCTTTCTTT
.	TRBV4-3	TRBJ2-1	.	CASSQEPAANEQFF	TGCGCCAGCAGCCAAGAACCAGCGGCAAATGAGCAGTTCTTC
.	TRBV3-1/TRBV3-2	TRBJ2-3	.	CASSPRGSTDTQYF	TGTGCCAGCAGCCCTCGGGGTAGCACAGATACGCAGTATTTT
.	TRBV5-1	TRBJ1-5	.	CASSLGGDQPQHF	TGCGCCAGCAGCTTGGGGGGAGATCAGCCCCAGCATTTT
TRBD1	TRBV5-4	TRBJ1-2	.	CASSRRDRDFPGYTF	TGTGCCAGCAGCCGCCGGGACAGGGATTTTCCTGGCTACACCTTC
TRBD1	TRBV3-1/TRBV3-2	TRBJ1-4	.	CASSPMDREGKLFF	TGTGCCAGCAGCCCAATGGACAGGGAGGGAAAACTGTTTTTT
.	TRBV6-2/TRBV6-3	TRBJ2-7	.	CASSFSSYEQYF	TGTGCCAGCAGCTTCAGCTCCTACGAGCAGTACTTC
TRBD1	TRBV7-9	TRBJ2-1	.	CASSRKPGQSSYNEQFF	TGTGCCAGCAGCCGGAAACCGGGACAGAGCTCCTACAATGAGCAGTTCTTC
.	TRBV7-7	TRBJ2-7	.	CASSLGLGDEQYF	TGTGCTAGCAGCTTAGGCTTGGGCGACGAGCAGTACTTC
TRBD1	TRBV27	TRBJ1-5	.	CASSTTGSNQPQHF	TGTGCCAGCAGTACGACAGGGAGCAATCAGCCCCAGCATTTT
.	TRBV4-1	TRBJ2-7	once	CASSQGLSYEQYF	TGCGCCAGCAGCCAAGGACTATCCTACGAGCAGTACTTC
.	TRBV5-1	TRBJ2-3	.	CASSLALALDTQYF	TGCGCCAGCAGCTTGGCTCTAGCGTTAGATACGCAGTATTTT
.	TRBV12-3/TRBV12-4	TRBJ2-1	once	CASSFTRAGEQFF	TGTGCCAGCAGTTTCACTAGAGCTGGTGAGCAGTTCTTC
TRBD1	TRBV6-5	TRBJ2-7	.	CASRTGQGARYEQYF	TGTGCCAGCAGAACCGGACAGGGGGCGCGTTACGAGCAGTACTTC
.	TRBV14	TRBJ2-7	.	CASSPAGASYEQYF	TGTGCCAGCAGCCCAGCGGGCGCCTCCTACGAGCAGTACTTC
TRBD1	TRBV28	TRBJ1-2	.	CASRTTGTGNGYTF	TGTGCCAGCAGAACCACCGGGACAGGGAATGGCTACACCTTC
.	TRBV7-2	TRBJ1-2	.	CASSQSGAGYGYTF	TGTGCCAGCAGCCAAAGCGGGGCGGGCTATGGCTACACCTTC
TRBD1	TRBV5-4	TRBJ2-5	once	CASSSKTGTKTQYF	TGTGCCAGCAGCTCAAAGACAGGGACCAAAACCCAGTACTTC
.	TRBV6-5	TRBJ1-3	once	CASRYDTYSGNTIYF	TGTGCCAGCAGATACGACACCTACTCTGGAAACACCATATATTTT
TRBD1	TRBV18	TRBJ2-5	.	CASSPRGQGAGETQYF	TGTGCCAGCTCACCACGAGGACAGGGGGCCGGGGAGACCCAGTACTTC
.	TRBV9	TRBJ1-3	few	CASSVQGSSGNTIYF	TGTGCCAGCAGCGTCCAGGGAAGCTCTGGAAACACCATATATTTT
.	TRBV6-2/TRBV6-3	TRBJ2-1	.	CASSYSNLRREFF	TGTGCCAGCAGTTACTCGAATCTGCGGAGGGAGTTCTTC
.	TRBV5-4	TRBJ2-7	once	CASSSHSMRGEQYF	TGTGCCAGCAGCTCCCACTCGATGAGAGGGGAGCAGTACTTC
TRBD1	TRBV6-1	TRBJ2-7	.	CASSEKYNVGTDKFYEQYF	TGTGCCAGCAGTGAAAAGTACAATGTCGGGACAGATAAGTTCTACGAGCAGTACTTC
TRBD1	TRBV18	TRBJ2-5	.	CASSPSGQGSRKTQYF	TGTGCCAGCTCACCATCGGGACAGGGAAGTAGAAAGACCCAGTACTTC
.	TRBV7-2	TRBJ2-7	.	CASSFYLQAGYEQYF	TGTGCCAGCAGCTTCTATCTTCAGGCCGGCTACGAGCAGTACTTC
.	TRBV3-1/TRBV3-2	TRBJ2-1	.	CASSRTSGRQDEQFF	TGTGCCAGCAGCCGGACCTCGGGACGACAGGATGAGCAGTTCTTC